This TCR beta chain was recovered during a study of regulatory T cells in long-lasting Graves disease. Time point reported: persistent/refractory GD, antithyroid drugs over 5 years with positive TRAb. PBMC RNA was the source of the TCR library. Building of the TCR beta libraries involved iRepertoire HTBI primers and Arm-PCR of CDR3 regions. One entry per CDR3 protein results from TCRdb running MiXCR on the multiplex PCR reads. The sample has some 370,000 distinct CDR3 sequences; around 20% are singletons. This TCR derives from a female donor with Graves disease. The specimen comprised peripheral blood mononuclear cells (PBMCs), sampled when the disease was refractory, from a patient treated with antithyroid drugs.

Here the CDR3 reads CASSLVGTGAQPQHF. As DNA, the CDR3 is TGTGCCAGCAGCTTAGTAGGGACAGGGGCTCAGCCCCAGCATTTT. This chain uses TRBV7-2 with TRBJ1-5, with TRBD1 matching over 10 bases. The CDR3 consists of 15 residues. J was trimmed by 6 bases and V by 1 base; bases with no gene match: 3. Germline V gene sequence: CDR1 SGHTA, CDR2 FQGNSA.